One TCR beta chain is described in this entry. This entry is derived from a study of blood T cell repertoires in COVID-19. V was clipped by 6 bases and J by 1 base; unmatched bases: 8. This CDR3 is 16 amino acids long. Germline-derived CDR1 and CDR2 are SNHLY and FYNNEI. The assay was immunoSEQ multiplex PCR, and TCRdb's table has in-frame clones only and misses some. Among 310,000 or so clones, about 91% were seen once, and the ten largest hold more than 7.5%. Seattle patient enrollment occurred during active infection, with longitudinal follow-up thereafter. This TCR was recovered from a man aged 25 to 45 with COVID-19, enrolled during active disease. Sequenced material: peripheral blood. The rearrangement links TRBV2 to TRBJ2-7, with TRBD1 matching 11 bases. CDR3: CASRGPGTGGSYEQYF. DNA of the CDR3: TGTGCCAGCAGGGGCCCTGGGACAGGGGGTTCCTACGAGCAGTACTTC. The variable domain in full, with the rest retrieved from reference TRBV2 and TRBJ2-7, is EPEVTQTPSHQVTQMGQEVILRCVPISNHLYFYWYRQILGQKVEFLVSFYNNEISEKSEIFDDQFSVERPDGSNFTLKIRSTKLEDSAMYFCASRGPGTGGSYEQYFGPGTRLTVT.